The sequence of this TCR beta chain was determined in a study of shared clonotypes between healthy human individuals. Study information: A couple of women and a few men aged 18 to 49 served as donors.

The germline V gene has CDR1 LNHDA and CDR2 SQIVND (reference sequence). This CDR3 spans 15 amino acids. Trimming removed 3 bases from V and 7 bases from J; junction bases left unmatched: 11. Produced via immunoSEQ multiplex PCR; TCRdb's table is partial and in-frame only. Of 500,000 or so clones in the sample, around 96% are singletons; the top ten hold 0.055% to 0.075%. For this clone: Antigen specificity is unknown.

Study-wide results and limits: The sole specimen, blood, was sampled, and tissue repertoires likely differ. Non-shared clonotypes displayed generation probabilities falling below those of clonotypes present in all four donors.

The chain employs TRBV19 and TRBJ2-7, with TRBD1 identical over 8 bases. The receptor was derived from a woman under 40 in good health. The source material was naive CD4+ T cells sorted from blood. Subset defined: CD45RA+ positively selected. Here the CDR3 DNA reads TGTGCCAGTAGTATGGGCAGGGGGCTATCTAAGGAGCAGTACTTC. Encoded protein: CASSMGRGLSKEQYF.